Following are 4 T cell receptor beta chains from one sample sequenced in a study of blood T cell repertoires in COVID-19. This table comes from immunoSEQ multiplex PCR, and its TCRdb copy is limited to in-frame clones, with some not included. The table has 150,000 to 200,000 clones, around 91% seen once. The sequencing sample was made of PBMCs or T cells enriched from blood (not recorded which). The receptors here all came from a woman between 18 and 29 years old who had recovered from COVID-19.

The genes are TRBV7-2 and TRBJ2-7; 9 positions agree with TRBD2. Germline-derived CDR1 and CDR2 are SGHTA and FQGNSA. This CDR3 is built from 14 residues. Unmatched junction bases numbered 4, after V lost 4 bases and J lost 3 bases. The CDR3 region is CASSSYSGSYEQYF. Written as DNA, the CDR3 is TGTGCCAGCAGCTCCTATAGCGGGAGCTACGAGCAGTACTTC.

The chain couples TRBV24-1 to TRBJ2-4, with D possibly being TRBD2 (6 bases). V lost 4 bases and J lost 4, with 13 bases in between. CDR3 size: 15 residues. Germline V gene data show CDR1 as KGHDR and CDR2 as SFDVKD. The CDR3, as DNA: TGTGCCACCAGTGACTCGGAGGGGAATAAAAACATTCAGTACTTC. Its translation: CATSDSEGNKNIQYF.

The chain is built from TRBV5-1 and TRBJ2-3; possibly TRBD2 for D (6 bases). CDR1 is SGHRS and CDR2 is YFSETQ in the germline V gene. Trimming removed 4 bases from V and 2 bases from J, with 11 bases in between. The CDR3 runs to 14 residues. The CDR3 region is CASSAGLTTDTQYF. Here the CDR3 DNA reads TGCGCCAGCAGCGCGGGACTCACCACAGATACGCAGTATTTT.

The CDR3 reads CASMGLAGVTDTQYF. Written as DNA, the CDR3 is TGTGCCAGCATGGGACTAGCGGGAGTCACAGATACGCAGTATTTT. This rearrangement joins TRBV27 to TRBJ2-3; 14 bases are shared with TRBD2. Germline values: CDR1 MNHEY, CDR2 SMNVEV (reference sequence). With V trimmed by 7 bases and J by 2 bases, 2 bases remained unmatched. The CDR3 has 15 amino acids.